These 8 T cell receptor beta chains share one sample of origin, sequenced in a study of T cell responses to AZD1222 COVID-19 vaccine. Measured with immunoSEQ multiplex PCR; TCRdb has only the in-frame clones, and not every one. The sample holds around 94,000 clones, roughly nine tenths seen once. Sequenced material: peripheral blood, taken on day 0 of AZD1222 vaccination. Every receptor here comes from an adult in good health.

The chain uses TRBV18 and TRBJ2-7; D not certain. The germline gives CDR1 KGHSH, CDR2 LQKENI. V lost 2 bases to trimming and J lost 3 bases, with 11 bases between them. The CDR3 loop spans 14 amino acids. The CDR3 protein is CASSPSPQGYEQYF. CDR3 DNA sequence: TGTGCCAGCTCACCATCCCCTCAAGGCTACGAGCAGTACTTC.

Here the CDR3 DNA reads TGTGCCAGCAGCCAAGACGCAAGGAACACTGAAGCTTTCTTT. Protein sequence: CASSQDARNTEAFF. The gene calls are TRBV3-1 (or the pseudogene TRBV3-2) and TRBJ1-1; no reliable D call. CDR3 length equals 14 residues. Trimming shortened V by 0 bases and J by 1 base, and 6 bases separated the two germline ends. Germline V gene data show CDR1 as LGHDT and CDR2 as YNNKEL (reference sequence).

This chain uses TRBV11-2 with TRBJ2-7, with TRBD2 as a possible D gene (6 bases). Germline V lookup: CDR1 SGHAT, CDR2 FQNNGV. The V end lost 4 bases, the J end lost 0 bases, and 10 bases lay between the germline ends. The CDR3 is made up of 14 amino acids. CDR3: CASSSLASSYEQYF. CDR3 DNA: TGTGCCAGCAGCTCCCTAGCGAGCTCCTACGAGCAGTACTTC.

The chain links TRBV28 to TRBJ1-1, with a weak D call TRBD1 (5 bases). V lost 9 bases, J lost 0 bases, and 14 bases lay in between. Germline V gives CDR1 MDHEN, CDR2 SYDVKM. CDR3 length: 14 residues. In DNA form, the CDR3 reads TGTGCCAGTCTACAACGGGGGGTGAACACTGAAGCTTTCTTT. Protein: CASLQRGVNTEAFF.

The chain couples TRBV18 to TRBJ2-3; 9 bases fit TRBD1. After removal of 6 bases from V and 2 bases from J, the junction contained 12 bases not matched to a gene. The V gene's germline CDR1 is KGHSH and CDR2 LQKENI. This CDR3 has 17 residues. CDR3 in DNA: TGTGCCAGCTCCCCTCCCGGGACAGGGTATATCACAGATACGCAGTATTTT. Amino acids: CASSPPGTGYITDTQYF.

The rearrangement links TRBV7-2 to TRBJ1-4; possible D gene TRBD1, 6 bases. Trimming took off 5 bases at V and 3 bases at J, with 19 bases between the two ends. This CDR3 comprises 17 residues. Looked up from germline, CDR1 is SGHTA and CDR2 is FQGNSA. This chain's CDR3 is CASSPSRGGRANEKLFF. CDR3 in DNA: TGTGCCAGCAGCCCATCAAGAGGGGGGCGCGCTAATGAAAAACTGTTTTTT. Combining the CDR3 with reference TRBV7-2 and TRBJ1-4 gives the whole variable domain GAGVSQSPSNKVTEKGKDVELRCDPISGHTALYWYRQSLGQGLEFLIYFQGNSAPDKSGLPSDRFSAERTGGSVSTLTIQRTQQEDSAVYLCASSPSRGGRANEKLFFGSGTQLSVL.

The rearrangement uses TRBV5-1 and TRBJ2-3, with 7 bases aligning to TRBD2. Trimming cost V 1 base and J 1 base; bases outside gene matches: 0. This CDR3 spans 14 amino acids. The germline V gene encodes CDR1 SGHRS and CDR2 YFSETQ. DNA for the CDR3: TGCGCCAGCAGCTTGACTAGCGGCACAGATACGCAGTATTTT. Amino acid sequence: CASSLTSGTDTQYF.

This clone was seen only once. The rearrangement links TRBV4-3 to TRBJ1-6; D is possibly TRBD1 (5 bases). The CDR3 has 16 amino acids. V shed 2 bases and J shed 6 bases, with 14 bases lying between them. From germline, CDR1 is LGHNA and CDR2 YSLEER. The DNA for the CDR3 is TGCGCCAGCAGCCAACGAGTCCGGGACCCTAATTCACCCCTCCACTTT. Translated: CASSQRVRDPNSPLHF.